This TCR beta chain was recovered during a study of CD8 T cells in Susac syndrome. Overall study context: Among the Susac syndrome patients who underwent sequencing, more than 5 had clinically active disease, while about 8 of them were in remission.

The germline CDR1 and CDR2 sequences are SGHDN and FVKESK. The CDR3 totals 13 residues. The V end lost 1 base, the J end lost 8 bases, and 11 bases lay between the germline ends. After extraction with the RNeasy kit, about 0.45 to 1 ug of the RNA was reverse transcribed using random hexamers. TCRdb reprocessed the immunoSEQ multiplex PCR reads via MiXCR and lists one record per CDR3 protein. This sample has approximately 120,000 distinct CDR3 sequences; around 94% occur once, and the top ten carry less than 0.25%. The chain carries TRBV14 and TRBJ1-2; a possible D gene is TRBD1 (5 bases). The specimen was CD8+ T cells from PBMCs. This sequence originates from a human donor with Susac syndrome. CDR3 protein: CASSQAGTWGYTF. As DNA, the CDR3 is TGTGCCAGCAGCCAAGCCGGGACCTGGGGCTACACCTTC.